The TCR beta chain described here comes from a study of T cells in localized non-small cell lung cancer. The CDR3 extends over 14 amino acids. The V end lost 10 bases, the J end lost 1 base, and 14 bases lay between the germline ends. Germline values: CDR1 MNHEY, CDR2 SMNVEV (reference sequence). Overall study results and limits: The highest T cell clonality was in uninvolved adjacent lung, above tumor. Those with higher blood T cell density had longer overall survival. Adjacent lung held a median roughly 60 of the top 100 tumor clones. Because researchers sequenced only one region of the tumor, heterogeneity is still possible.

Concerning this clone: The antigen is undetermined.

The method was immunoSEQ multiplex PCR; TCRdb's version includes in-frame clones alone and lacks a portion of them. The sample has 70,000 to 95,000 clones, approximately 91% seen once. The TCR originated in a woman between 35 and 70 years old with stage II squamous cell lung carcinoma. The chain carries TRBV27 and TRBJ1-5; a possible D gene is TRBD1 (5 bases). The sequencing used PBMCs, collected before any cancer treatment. CDR3 residues: CATSKGQSNQPQHF. The CDR3 DNA reads TGTGCCACCTCGAAGGGGCAAAGCAATCAGCCCCAGCATTTT.